This passage covers 24 T cell receptor beta chains from one sample sequenced in a study of identical twins. In TCRdb, the 5' RACE reads were re-called with MiXCR into one record per CDR3 protein. The sample holds approximately 470,000 distinct CDR3 sequences, approximately 15% seen once. This sample was shared with a second study, whose subject was yellow fever vaccine responses in identical twins.

Sequenced sample: CD4+ T cells sorted from blood. These receptors were taken from a woman aged 18 to 35 in good health.

CDR3 region: CAISESLAGRAEFF. For the CDR3, the DNA is TGTGCCATCAGTGAGTCATTAGCGGGCAGGGCGGAGTTCTTC. This chain joins TRBV10-3 and TRBJ2-1, with 7 bases identical to TRBD2. V was clipped by 0 bases and J by 14 bases; unmatched bases: 10. The CDR3 has 14 amino acids. The germline gives CDR1 ENHRY, CDR2 SYGVKD.

This clonotype was found a few times. The chain carries TRBV7-2 and TRBJ2-5; unclear D gene. This CDR3 comprises 15 residues. Germline lookup yields CDR1 SGHTA and CDR2 FQGNSA. With 5 bases removed from V and 2 bases from J, the gap between germline ends came to 15 bases. The CDR3 DNA follows: TGTGCCAGCAGCCCGACGAGAATTTTTCAAGAGACCCAGTACTTC. It is translated as CASSPTRIFQETQYF.

The chain combines TRBV28 with TRBJ2-7; 12 bases map to TRBD2. The CDR3 loop spans 15 amino acids. Germline trimming cut 5 bases from V and 7 bases from J; bases unmatched to any gene: 9. Per germline, CDR1 MDHEN and CDR2 SYDVKM. In DNA, the CDR3 is TGTGCCAGCAGTCCCACGACTAGCGGGAGCGGGGAGCAGTACTTC. Protein sequence: CASSPTTSGSGEQYF.

The gene calls are TRBV7-9 and TRBJ2-2, with D perhaps TRBD1 or TRBD2 (6 bases each). This CDR3 has 15 amino acids. CDR1 is SEHNR, CDR2 FQNEAQ, per germline (reference sequence). Trimming pared 7 bases from V and 5 bases from J, leaving 17 bases between. CDR3 nucleotide sequence: TGTGCCAGCATTGGGGGGCGCACGGAAACCGGGGAGCTGTTTTTT. This sequence encodes CASIGGRTETGELFF.

The chain employs TRBV6-2 or TRBV6-3 and TRBJ1-1; D is undetermined. Looked up from germline, CDR1 is MNHEY and CDR2 is SVGEGT. This CDR3 is 15 amino acids long. With 7 bases removed from V and 0 bases from J, the gap between germline ends came to 15 bases. CDR3 bases: TGTGCCAGCACCCCCGACGGAATCATGAACACTGAAGCTTTCTTT. Translated, it gives CASTPDGIMNTEAFF.

V gene TRBV6-5 combines with J gene TRBJ2-7; possibly TRBD1 for D (5 bases). CDR3 length: 13 residues. Trimming cost V 2 bases and J 6 bases, with 11 bases left between them. Germline lookup yields CDR1 MNHEY and CDR2 SVGAGI. CDR3 coding DNA: TGTGCCAGCAGTTACGGTTGGGGCGGCGAGCAGTACTTC. Amino acids: CASSYGWGGEQYF.

A few counts support this clonotype. This chain uses TRBV28 with TRBJ1-1; D uncertain. This CDR3 has 16 amino acids. Germline-derived CDR1 and CDR2 are MDHEN and SYDVKM. Trimming stripped 3 bases from V and 5 bases from J, with 19 bases between. The CDR3 sequence: CASSFFSVRAVTEAFF. In DNA form, the CDR3 reads TGTGCCAGCAGTTTTTTTTCGGTCCGGGCGGTTACTGAAGCTTTCTTT.

V is TRBV5-1 and J is TRBJ2-2; D is possibly TRBD1 (6 bases). Germline V gene data show CDR1 as SGHRS and CDR2 as YFSETQ. V lost 2 bases and J 6 bases, leaving 8 bases between the germline ends. The CDR3 covers 13 residues. The CDR3 reads CASSFGQPGELFF. In nucleotides, the CDR3 is TGCGCCAGCAGCTTCGGACAGCCCGGGGAGCTGTTTTTT.

The V and J genes are TRBV15 and TRBJ2-3, with 13 bases matching TRBD2. CDR3 length equals 16 residues. Germline trimming cut 4 bases from V and 4 bases from J; bases unmatched to any gene: 5. Looked up from germline, CDR1 is LNHNV and CDR2 is YYDKDF (reference sequence). Here the CDR3 DNA reads TGTGCCACCAGCAAAACTAGCGGGGGGGGTCCAGATACGCAGTATTTT. Translating gives CATSKTSGGGPDTQYF.

The genes are TRBV6-2 or TRBV6-3 and TRBJ2-3, with 11 nucleotides matching TRBD2. J was trimmed by 6 bases and V by 2 bases; bases with no gene match: 16. Per the germline V gene, CDR1 is MNHEY and CDR2 is SVGEGT. This CDR3 contains 19 residues. CDR3 sequence reads: CASSYPSASGRIVEDTQYF. The CDR3 bases are TGTGCCAGCAGTTACCCATCGGCTAGCGGGAGGATCGTAGAGGATACGCAGTATTTT.

This clonotype has more than one count but fewer than ten. The chain has TRBV4-3 and TRBJ2-1; a weak D match, TRBD2 (7 bases). The CDR3 is made up of 17 amino acids. Germline CDR1 and CDR2: LGHNA and YSLEER. With 4 bases removed from V and 0 bases from J, the gap between germline ends came to 16 bases. Written as DNA, the CDR3 is TGCGCCAGCAGCCTATTCGGGGGGCCAGGCTCCTACAATGAGCAGTTCTTC. Its protein is CASSLFGGPGSYNEQFF.

This clonotype was counted ten times or more. The CDR3 region has the DNA TGTGCCAGCAGCTTAGATCGACCGCGGGCCGATGAGCAGTTCTTC. Its translation is CASSLDRPRADEQFF. This sequence joins TRBV11-2 and TRBJ2-1, with D perhaps TRBD2 (5 bases). Germline CDR1 reads SGHAT; CDR2 reads FQNNGV. This CDR3 comprises 15 residues. Trimming pared 0 bases from V and 8 bases from J, leaving 14 bases between.

J is TRBJ2-7 and V is TRBV30; D gene ambiguous. Per the germline V gene, CDR1 is GTSNPN and CDR2 is SVGIG (reference sequence). The CDR3 has 12 amino acids. The V end was cut by 4 bases, the J end by 0 bases, with 7 bases between. CDR3 residues: CAWKHSSYEQYF. CDR3 DNA sequence: TGTGCCTGGAAACACAGCTCCTACGAGCAGTACTTC.

This clonotype was counted a few times. The chain joins TRBV29-1 to TRBJ2-5; D is ambiguous. Germline V gene sequence: CDR1 SQVTM, CDR2 ANQGSEA. This CDR3 is 11 amino acids long. Trimming removed 7 bases from V and 3 bases from J, with 9 bases in between. CDR3 bases: TGCAGCGGCAGGCGTAAAGAGACCCAGTACTTC. It yields the protein CSGRRKETQYF.

J is TRBJ2-7 and V is TRBV23-1; no clear D. TRBV23-1 is placed among ORFs of uncertain function. The length of the CDR3 is 12 residues. Trimming left V 1 base short and J 7 bases short, with 8 bases between. The CDR3 nucleotides read TGCGCCAGCAGTCAATTAATCCGGGAGCAGTACTTC. Residues: CASSQLIREQYF.

V and J are TRBV12-3 or TRBV12-4 and TRBJ1-1; 7 nucleotides line up with TRBD1. CDR3 length: 15 residues. With V trimmed by 8 bases and J by 0 bases, 9 bases remained unmatched. The CDR3 sequence: CASGGRQGMNTEAFF. The DNA of the CDR3 is TGTGCCAGCGGGGGGAGACAGGGAATGAACACTGAAGCTTTCTTT.

The chain's CDR3 is CASSPSGLRIPDTQYF. DNA of the CDR3: TGTGCCAGCTCACCGTCGGGACTCCGAATCCCAGATACGCAGTATTTT. The rearrangement joins TRBV18 to TRBJ2-3; D perhaps matches TRBD2 (6 bases). Deletions cut 3 bases from V and 4 bases from J, with 17 bases between. There are 16 residues in the CDR3. Germline V gene lookup returns CDR1 KGHSH and CDR2 LQKENI.

V and J are TRBV28 and TRBJ2-7, with 9 bases matching TRBD2. V dropped 6 bases and J dropped 5; count of bases not matched to a gene: 14. Germline CDR1 is MDHEN and CDR2 is SYDVKM. The CDR3 is made up of 16 amino acids. CDR3 residues: CASRNLGSGRIDEQYF. The CDR3 nucleotides read TGTGCCAGCAGAAACCTTGGGAGCGGGAGGATCGACGAGCAGTACTTC.

This clonotype was counted a few times. The V and J genes are TRBV18 and TRBJ1-1; 10 positions match TRBD1. This CDR3 region has 16 residues. Germline V gene data show CDR1 as KGHSH and CDR2 as LQKENI. J lost 1 base, V lost 2 bases, and 4 bases had no gene match. Here the CDR3 DNA reads TGTGCCAGCTCACCAAGACAGGGGGCGGCGAACACTGAAGCTTTCTTT. Its translation: CASSPRQGAANTEAFF.

This chain links TRBV18 with TRBJ2-7, with D tentatively TRBD2 (6 bases). The CDR3 spans 18 residues. Germline V gene sequence: CDR1 KGHSH, CDR2 LQKENI. Trimming stripped 3 bases from V and 3 bases from J, with 24 bases between. DNA for the CDR3: TGTGCCAGCTCACCCCAACCGGGGGTCACGACTTCCCTCTACGAGCAGTACTTC. Translation gives CASSPQPGVTTSLYEQYF.

V gene TRBV7-9 combines with J gene TRBJ2-3, with D perhaps matching TRBD1 or TRBD2 (5 bases each). This CDR3 is built from 14 residues. Germline V gene sequence: CDR1 SEHNR, CDR2 FQNEAQ (reference sequence). V was pared by 4 bases and J by 6 bases, with 14 bases between. CDR3 sequence: CASSWDRLSDTQYF. CDR3 DNA: TGTGCCAGCAGCTGGGACCGCCTGTCGGATACGCAGTATTTT.

The V and J genes are TRBV19 and TRBJ2-6; TRBD1 matches at 7 bases. J gave up 0 bases and V 4 bases, and 6 bases lay outside the gene matches. The CDR3 has 17 amino acids. Germline V gives CDR1 LNHDA, CDR2 SQIVND (reference sequence). CDR3 nucleotide sequence: TGTGCCAGTAGTAAGGGACAGTCCCTCTCTGGGGCCAACGTCCTGACTTTC. This encodes CASSKGQSLSGANVLTF.

The sample holds a few counts of this clonotype. This chain uses TRBV7-2 with TRBJ2-7, with 8 positions matching TRBD1. CDR1 and CDR2 from the germline V gene are SGHTA and FQGNSA. This CDR3 is 14 amino acids long. J gave up 5 bases and V 2 bases, and 5 bases lay outside the gene matches. The CDR3 loop reads CASSLQGAGDEQYF. CDR3 nucleotides: TGTGCCAGCAGCTTACAGGGGGCGGGCGACGAGCAGTACTTC.

This clonotype occurred a few times. This chain links TRBV12-3 or TRBV12-4 with TRBJ2-1; D assignment may be TRBD1 or TRBD2 (5 bases each). Trimming removed 7 bases from V and 12 bases from J, with 13 bases in between. The CDR3 sequence is 11 residues long. The CDR3 DNA reads TGTGCCAGCACCCGGGGCGTGGGGCAGTTCTTC. It specifies CASTRGVGQFF.